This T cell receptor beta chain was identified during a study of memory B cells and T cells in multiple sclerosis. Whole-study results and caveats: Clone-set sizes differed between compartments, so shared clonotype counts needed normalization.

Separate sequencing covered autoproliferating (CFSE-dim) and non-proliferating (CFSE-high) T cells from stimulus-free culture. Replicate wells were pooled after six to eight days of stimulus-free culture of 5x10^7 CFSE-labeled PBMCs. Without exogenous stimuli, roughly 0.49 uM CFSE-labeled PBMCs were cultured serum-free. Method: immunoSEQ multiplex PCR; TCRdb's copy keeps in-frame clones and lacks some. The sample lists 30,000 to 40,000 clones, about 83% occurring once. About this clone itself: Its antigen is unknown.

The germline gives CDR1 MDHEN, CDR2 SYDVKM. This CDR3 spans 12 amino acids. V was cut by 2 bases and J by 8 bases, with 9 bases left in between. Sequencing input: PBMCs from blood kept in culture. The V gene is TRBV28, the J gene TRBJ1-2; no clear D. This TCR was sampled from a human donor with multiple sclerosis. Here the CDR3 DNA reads TGTGCCAGCAGTTTACTGAATTTCGGCTACACCTTC. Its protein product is CASSLLNFGYTF.